A single sample is the source of the 23 T cell receptor beta chains below, sequenced in a study of regulatory T cells in long-lasting Graves disease. Time point: newly diagnosed GD, antithyroid drugs for less than 3 months. RNA isolated from PBMCs was used to make the TCR library. Building of the TCR beta libraries involved iRepertoire HTBI primers and Arm-PCR of CDR3 regions. MiXCR was run by TCRdb on the multiplex PCR reads, yielding one entry per CDR3 protein. The repertoire consists of over 500,000 distinct CDR3 sequences, with roughly 15% occurring once and the leading ten covering 18%. These same data were also listed under a study on T cells in Graves' hyperthyroidism and ophthalmopathy.

This sample comprised peripheral blood mononuclear cells (PBMCs), obtained at new diagnosis, from a patient treated with antithyroid drugs. The receptor set was obtained from a woman aged 25 to 45 with Graves disease.

This clonotype was observed many times. V usage is TRBV24-1 and J usage is TRBJ2-7; TRBD2 agrees at 11 bases. The V segment lost 1 base and the J segment 8 bases; nucleotides outside the gene matches: 6. The germline V gene encodes CDR1 KGHDR and CDR2 SFDVKD. The CDR3 has 15 residues. The CDR3 reads CATSDFATSGTKQYF. The CDR3, as DNA: TGTGCCACCAGTGATTTCGCGACTAGCGGGACGAAGCAGTACTTC.

This clonotype has a count of ten or more. V is TRBV6-2 or TRBV6-3 and J is TRBJ1-4, with 8 bases aligning to TRBD1. The V segment lost 5 bases and the J segment 0 bases; nucleotides outside the gene matches: 8. Germline V lookup: CDR1 MNHEY, CDR2 SVGEGT. The length of the CDR3 is 17 residues. This CDR3 reads CASSESGTGATNEKLFF. Here the CDR3 DNA reads TGTGCCAGCAGTGAATCCGGGACAGGAGCAACTAATGAAAAACTGTTTTTT.

This clonotype has only a few counts. A much larger clone lies a single base off, so this may be a read error. The chain is built from TRBV7-9 and TRBJ2-5; D gene ambiguous. Germline CDR1 and CDR2: SEHNR and FQNEAQ (reference sequence). V gave up 1 base and J gave up 1 base, with 7 bases separating them. The CDR3 has 14 amino acids. The CDR3 DNA reads as TGTGCCAGCAGCTTAGGGCTGACCCAAGAGACCCAGTACTTC. Amino acids: CASSLGLTQETQYF.

The table lists this clonotype with many counts. This rearrangement joins TRBV19 to TRBJ1-4; the D gene is possibly TRBD1 (5 bases). Trimming cost V 7 bases and J 5 bases, with 17 bases left between them. Germline CDR1 reads LNHDA; CDR2 reads SQIVND (reference sequence). This CDR3 is 15 amino acids long. CDR3 residues: CASTLRGRTNEKLFF. CDR3 bases: TGTGCCAGTACCCTTCGAGGACGGACAAATGAAAAACTGTTTTTT.

This clonotype has at least ten counts. The V and J genes are TRBV2 and TRBJ1-2, with D perhaps TRBD1 (6 bases). CDR3 length equals 14 residues. V lost 6 bases and J 3 bases, leaving 14 bases between the germline ends. Germline V gene lookup returns CDR1 SNHLY and CDR2 FYNNEI. For the CDR3, the DNA is TGTGCCAGCAGCCTGGAGGGGGGCCACTATGGCTACACCTTC. It yields the protein CASSLEGGHYGYTF.

This clonotype was observed a handful of times. The V and J genes are TRBV30 and TRBJ2-7; a weak D match, TRBD1 (5 bases). CDR1 and CDR2 (germline): GTSNPN, SVGIG (reference sequence). V lost 4 bases to trimming and J lost 3 bases, with 10 bases between them. This CDR3 contains 12 residues. Written as DNA, the CDR3 is TGTGCCTGGATATCCAGGGACTACGAGCAGTACTTC. It yields the protein CAWISRDYEQYF.

This chain links TRBV19 with TRBJ2-6; 11 positions match TRBD1. Germline-derived CDR1 and CDR2 are LNHDA and SQIVND (reference sequence). The CDR3 runs to 15 residues. V shed 11 bases, J shed 1 base, and the junction held 4 bases outside the gene matches. The CDR3 loop is CAVGQGASGANVLTF. DNA for the CDR3: TGTGCCGTTGGACAGGGGGCATCTGGGGCCAACGTCCTGACTTTC.

The V call is TRBV19, the J call TRBJ1-3, with D unresolved. V was trimmed by 7 bases and J by 3 bases, leaving 10 bases between them. The germline gives CDR1 LNHDA, CDR2 SQIVND (reference sequence). The CDR3 runs to 13 residues. CDR3 amino acids: CASNLGVGNTIYF. DNA of the CDR3: TGTGCCAGTAATTTGGGCGTTGGAAACACCATATATTTT.

This clonotype has just a few counts. This chain uses TRBV7-9 with TRBJ2-7; tentatively, D is TRBD1 (5 bases). V was trimmed by 1 base and J by 6 bases, leaving 13 bases between them. Germline V lookup: CDR1 SEHNR, CDR2 FQNEAQ (reference sequence). The CDR3 totals 14 residues. CDR3 sequence reads: CASSLGRGFGEQYF. DNA for the CDR3: TGTGCCAGCAGCTTAGGTAGGGGTTTCGGCGAGCAGTACTTC.

The table lists this clonotype with many counts. The chain uses TRBV7-3 and TRBJ2-5, with 9 bases aligning to TRBD2. Germline values: CDR1 SGHTA, CDR2 FQGTGA. With 4 bases clipped from V and 5 bases from J, the junction kept 8 bases outside the gene matches. The CDR3 is 15 residues long. The CDR3, as DNA: TGTGCCAGCAGCTCGGCCGGGACTAGCTTGGAGACCCAGTACTTC. The encoded protein is CASSSAGTSLETQYF.

This chain uses TRBV15 with TRBJ2-7; perhaps TRBD1 as D (6 bases). Germline CDR1 and CDR2: LNHNV and YYDKDF (reference sequence). V gave up 5 bases and J gave up 2 bases, with 16 bases separating them. This CDR3 is 15 amino acids long. The CDR3 is CATSRAGTLAYEQYF. CDR3 DNA sequence: TGTGCCACCAGCCGAGCCGGGACACTAGCCTACGAGCAGTACTTC.

On this clonotype itself: This is likely a read error, given that the CDR3 carries no conserved phenylalanine or tryptophan at its end. The J gene is TRBJ1-5, the V gene TRBV2, with 9 positions matching TRBD1. V was clipped by 5 bases and J by 7 bases; unmatched bases: 18. The CDR3 totals 18 residues. Germline assignment: CDR1 SNHLY and CDR2 FYNNEI. CDR3 coding DNA: TGTGCCAGCAGTTACAACCGACCGGGACAGGGCTCTTACCAGCCCCAGCATTCT. Protein sequence: CASSYNRPGQGSYQPQHS.

This clonotype was detected ten times or more. The chain is built from TRBV27 and TRBJ2-7, with TRBD2 as a possible D gene (5 bases). Germline V gene lookup returns CDR1 MNHEY and CDR2 SMNVEV (reference sequence). V was cut by 6 bases and J by 7 bases, with 16 bases left in between. CDR3 length: 13 amino acids. The CDR3 is CASSPLSGSEQYF. The DNA of the CDR3 is TGTGCCAGCAGCCCTCTATCGGGGTCTGAGCAGTACTTC.

This clonotype was counted at least ten times. The chain employs TRBV14 and TRBJ2-7; D remains unclear. The CDR3 is made up of 14 amino acids. Trimming cost V 4 bases and J 1 base, with 11 bases left between them. Germline V gene lookup returns CDR1 SGHDN and CDR2 FVKESK. CDR3 DNA: TGTGCCAGCAGCCCCGGGCGCCGTTCCTACGAGCAGTACTTC. It codes for CASSPGRRSYEQYF.

This clonotype was counted at least ten times. The rearrangement uses TRBV6-1 and TRBJ1-6, with TRBD1 matching 9 bases. With 4 bases clipped from V and 8 bases from J, the junction kept 3 bases outside the gene matches. Germline V CDR1 and CDR2: MNHNS, SASEGT. This CDR3 spans 14 amino acids. The CDR3 is CASSGQGEHSPLHF. Written as DNA, the CDR3 is TGTGCCAGCAGTGGACAGGGGGAGCATTCACCCCTCCACTTT.

The chain carries TRBV19 and TRBJ2-5; D is tentatively TRBD1 or TRBD2 (5 bases each). There are 15 residues in the CDR3. Germline CDR1 and CDR2: LNHDA and SQIVND (reference sequence). Deletions cut 3 bases from V and 5 bases from J, with 16 bases between. The CDR3: CASSILAGSLETQYF. The DNA for the CDR3 is TGTGCCAGTAGTATCCTGGCAGGGAGTTTGGAGACCCAGTACTTC.

The genes are TRBV7-6 and TRBJ1-1; 11 bases map to TRBD1. V shed 1 base, J shed 4 bases, and the junction held 2 bases outside the gene matches. This CDR3 is 15 amino acids long. Germline V gives CDR1 SGHVS, CDR2 FNYEAQ. The CDR3 region is CASSLGTGGFTEAFF. Here the CDR3 DNA reads TGTGCCAGCAGCTTAGGGACAGGGGGCTTCACTGAAGCTTTCTTT.

In this sample, this clonotype turned up many times. The rearrangement links TRBV24-1 to TRBJ2-2, with TRBD1 as a possible D gene (5 bases). The V gene lost 7 bases and the J gene lost 7 bases, with 12 bases spanning the gap. Germline V gene data show CDR1 as KGHDR and CDR2 as SFDVKD. The CDR3 loop spans 13 amino acids. CDR3 sequence: CATRAGQVGELFF. In DNA form, the CDR3 reads TGTGCCACCAGGGCAGGGCAAGTCGGGGAGCTGTTTTTT.

This clonotype was recorded many times. The chain links TRBV7-2 to TRBJ1-1, with a possible D match to TRBD1 (5 bases). CDR1 and CDR2 (germline): SGHTA, FQGNSA. This CDR3 is 16 amino acids long. Trimming left V 5 bases short and J 2 bases short, with 18 bases between. CDR3 protein: CASSRTRTTGNTEAFF. The CDR3 DNA sequence: TGTGCCAGCAGCCGGACACGAACTACAGGAAACACTGAAGCTTTCTTT.

The rearrangement joins TRBV4-1 to TRBJ2-7; 9 positions agree with TRBD1. The CDR3 extends over 16 amino acids. The germline V gene has CDR1 MGHRA and CDR2 YSYEKL. Trimming took 2 bases from V and 6 from J; bases not matched to a gene: 11. In DNA, the CDR3 is TGCGCCAGCAGCCAACCGGGACAGGGCCTCGCTCGCGAGCAGTACTTC. Amino acid sequence: CASSQPGQGLAREQYF.

The chain joins TRBV5-1 to TRBJ2-5, with a possible D match to TRBD1 (6 bases). V lost 2 bases and J lost 1, with 9 bases in between. Germline assignment: CDR1 SGHRS and CDR2 YFSETQ. This CDR3 has 14 amino acids. The CDR3 coding sequence is TGCGCCAGCAGCTTTAACAGGGCCCAAGAGACCCAGTACTTC. Residues: CASSFNRAQETQYF. The full variable domain, with the rest looked up from reference TRBV5-1 and TRBJ2-5, is KAGVTQTPRYLIKTRGQQVTLSCSPISGHRSVSWYQQTPGQGLQFLFEYFSETQRNKGNFPGRFSGRQFSNSRSEMNVSTLELGDSALYLCASSFNRAQETQYFGPGTRLLVL.

The rearrangement joins TRBV9 to TRBJ1-2, with D possibly matching TRBD1 (6 bases). The CDR3 loop spans 15 amino acids. Germline V gene data show CDR1 as SGDLS and CDR2 as YYNGEE. Trimming cost V 0 bases and J 4 bases, with 13 bases left between them. The CDR3 nucleotides are TGTGCCAGCAGCGTAGGGGGCAGGGGAACCTATGGCTACACCTTC. Encoded protein: CASSVGGRGTYGYTF. The full variable domain, with the rest looked up from reference TRBV9 and TRBJ1-2, is DSGVTQTPKHLITATGQRVTLRCSPRSGDLSVYWYQQSLDQGLQFLIQYYNGEERAKGNILERFSAQQFPDLHSELNLSSLELGDSALYFCASSVGGRGTYGYTFGSGTRLTVV.

This clonotype was seen only a few times. The J gene is TRBJ2-3, the V gene TRBV19; D unclear. Looked up from germline, CDR1 is LNHDA and CDR2 is SQIVND (reference sequence). The ends were cut back, 5 bases at V and 0 bases at J, with 15 bases in the middle. CDR3 length: 16 amino acids. CDR3 DNA: TGTGCCAGTAGTGTGCACCGAGGCGGTAGCACAGATACGCAGTATTTT. This sequence encodes CASSVHRGGSTDTQYF.